This passage covers 25 T cell receptor beta chains from one sample sequenced in a study of blood T cell repertoires in COVID-19. TCRdb's table, derived via immunoSEQ multiplex PCR, lists solely in-frame clones and lacks some. Among more than 95,000 clones listed, just over 85% were seen once. The sequenced sample consisted of peripheral blood. The origin of the receptors is a human donor in a cohort sampled during active COVID-19.

The CDR3 spells CASSPRTTNTIYF. The CDR3 nucleotides read TGTGCCAGCAGCCCCCGGACAACGAACACCATATATTTT. This chain joins TRBV9 and TRBJ1-3, with TRBD1 as a possible D gene (5 bases). Per germline, CDR1 SGDLS and CDR2 YYNGEE. Trimming left V 4 bases short and J 7 bases short, with 12 bases between. The CDR3 loop spans 13 amino acids. Combining the CDR3 with reference TRBV9 and TRBJ1-3 gives the whole variable domain DSGVTQTPKHLITATGQRVTLRCSPRSGDLSVYWYQQSLDQGLQFLIQYYNGEERAKGNILERFSAQQFPDLHSELNLSSLELGDSALYFCASSPRTTNTIYFGEGSWLTVV.

This chain uses TRBV6-5 with TRBJ2-7; no firm D call. Trimming removed 6 bases from V and 4 bases from J, with 13 bases in between. The germline V gene encodes CDR1 MNHEY and CDR2 SVGAGI. The CDR3 length is 13 residues. The CDR3 spells CASSLYPLYEQYF. For the CDR3, the DNA is TGTGCCAGCAGCCTCTACCCCCTTTACGAGCAGTACTTC.

The V gene is TRBV5-1, the J gene TRBJ2-1, with TRBD1 identical over 7 bases. CDR3 size: 15 residues. Trimming took 0 bases from V and 7 from J; bases not matched to a gene: 7. Germline CDR1 and CDR2: SGHRS and YFSETQ. CDR3 region: CASSLAGQRENEQFF. The CDR3 nucleotides read TGCGCCAGCAGCTTGGCGGGACAGAGGGAAAATGAGCAGTTCTTC. The full variable domain, rest sourced from reference TRBV5-1 and TRBJ2-1, is KAGVTQTPRYLIKTRGQQVTLSCSPISGHRSVSWYQQTPGQGLQFLFEYFSETQRNKGNFPGRFSGRQFSNSRSEMNVSTLELGDSALYLCASSLAGQRENEQFFGPGTRLTVL.

The rearrangement joins TRBV19 to TRBJ2-1; D gene uncertain. This CDR3 is 15 amino acids long. Trimming shortened V by 3 bases and J by 8 bases, and 17 bases separated the two germline ends. Germline lookup yields CDR1 LNHDA and CDR2 SQIVND (reference sequence). The CDR3 sequence is CASSIVSDRGDEQFF. CDR3 coding DNA: TGTGCCAGTAGTATCGTAAGCGATCGTGGAGATGAGCAGTTCTTC.

The chain couples TRBV7-7 to TRBJ2-5, with 13 bases aligning to TRBD2. Trimming removed 1 base from V and 1 base from J; junction bases left unmatched: 6. Germline V gene sequence: CDR1 SSHAT, CDR2 FNYEAQ (reference sequence). The CDR3 spans 18 residues. The CDR3 DNA reads TGTGCCAGCAGCTTAGGTACTAGCGGGAGGGCCTCCCAAGAGACCCAGTACTTC. Translation gives CASSLGTSGRASQETQYF.

The genes are TRBV3-1 (or the pseudogene TRBV3-2) and TRBJ1-6; 8 bases match TRBD1. The length of the CDR3 is 15 residues. The V and J ends lost 1 base and 6 bases, in that order; junction bases with no gene match: 2. CDR1 LGHDT and CDR2 YNNKEL come from the germline V gene (reference sequence). In DNA form, the CDR3 reads TGTGCCAGCAGCCAAGGGGACAGGCCTAATTCACCCCTCCACTTT. Translation: CASSQGDRPNSPLHF.

The rearrangement links TRBV2 to TRBJ1-1; 8 bases fit TRBD1. Germline V lookup: CDR1 SNHLY, CDR2 FYNNEI. The CDR3 is 14 amino acids. V shed 6 bases and J 6 bases; nucleotides not matched to a gene: 9. For the CDR3, the DNA is TGTGCCAGCAGACAACAGGGGGTTATCGCTGAAGCTTTCTTT. Translating it yields CASRQQGVIAEAFF.

The chain uses TRBV9 and TRBJ2-2; 8 bases match TRBD1. This CDR3 has 17 amino acids. From germline, CDR1 is SGDLS and CDR2 YYNGEE. V was pared by 0 bases and J by 2 bases, with 6 bases of the junction left unmatched. CDR3 amino acids: CASSVDGQGANTGELFF. In nucleotides, the CDR3 is TGTGCCAGCAGCGTAGACGGGCAGGGGGCTAACACCGGGGAGCTGTTTTTT.

The chain is built from TRBV4-1 and TRBJ2-1, with D perhaps matching TRBD2 (6 bases). The CDR3 consists of 17 residues. Per germline, CDR1 MGHRA and CDR2 YSYEKL. Trimming left V 0 bases short and J 1 base short, with 13 bases between. The CDR3 loop reads CASSQERRGRSYNEQFF. In nucleotides, the CDR3 is TGCGCCAGCAGCCAAGAAAGACGGGGGAGGTCCTACAATGAGCAGTTCTTC.

The V gene is TRBV9, the J gene TRBJ1-3; D may be TRBD1 (6 bases). The CDR3 runs 17 residues. Trimming removed 0 bases at V and 4 bases at J, with 17 bases between. The germline V gene encodes CDR1 SGDLS and CDR2 YYNGEE. In DNA, the CDR3 is TGTGCCAGCAGCGTAGCTACCAGGGGCCCGTCCGGAAACACCATATATTTT. Amino acid sequence: CASSVATRGPSGNTIYF.

This clone was counted between two and nine times. CDR3 in amino acids: CAWSRYRGPGANVLTF. CDR3 DNA: TGTGCCTGGAGTCGATACAGGGGGCCAGGGGCCAACGTCCTGACTTTC. J is TRBJ2-6 and V is TRBV30, with 9 bases matching TRBD1. CDR1 and CDR2 from the germline V gene are GTSNPN and SVGIG (reference sequence). With V trimmed by 2 bases and J by 4 bases, 6 bases remained unmatched. CDR3 length equals 16 residues.

The genes are TRBV6-2 or TRBV6-3 and TRBJ2-7, with TRBD2 matching 14 bases. The CDR3 spans 15 residues. Germline-derived CDR1 and CDR2 are MNHEY and SVGEGT. J lost 4 bases, V lost 6 bases, and 5 bases had no gene match. CDR3 protein: CASSLRTSGRYEQYF. The CDR3 DNA follows: TGTGCCAGCAGCCTGAGGACTAGCGGGAGGTACGAGCAGTACTTC.

The rearrangement uses TRBV6-5 and TRBJ1-5, with D possibly matching TRBD1 (6 bases). Trimming took off 6 bases at V and 3 bases at J, with 12 bases between the two ends. CDR1 and CDR2 (germline): MNHEY, SVGAGI. This CDR3 is 14 amino acids long. The CDR3 here is CASSQDRFNQPQHF. CDR3 nucleotide sequence: TGTGCCAGCAGCCAGGACAGATTCAATCAGCCCCAGCATTTT.

V gene TRBV5-1 combines with J gene TRBJ2-1, with D unresolved. The CDR3 covers 12 residues. The germline V and J ends were trimmed by 4 bases and 9 bases, with 11 bases remaining between them. CDR1 SGHRS and CDR2 YFSETQ come from the germline V gene. CDR3 in amino acids: CASSPQVSEQFF. DNA for the CDR3: TGCGCCAGCAGCCCGCAGGTGTCTGAGCAGTTCTTC. Supplemented by reference TRBV5-1 and TRBJ2-1, the full variable domain reads KAGVTQTPRYLIKTRGQQVTLSCSPISGHRSVSWYQQTPGQGLQFLFEYFSETQRNKGNFPGRFSGRQFSNSRSEMNVSTLELGDSALYLCASSPQVSEQFFGPGTRLTVL.

The rearrangement joins TRBV3-1 (or the pseudogene TRBV3-2) to TRBJ1-2, with D maybe TRBD1 (6 bases). V dropped 2 bases and J dropped 2 bases, with 12 bases sitting between them. The CDR3 sequence is 15 residues long. CDR1 LGHDT and CDR2 YNNKEL come from the germline V gene (reference sequence). The CDR3 sequence is CASSQHDRKNYGYTF. CDR3 DNA sequence: TGTGCCAGCAGCCAACATGACAGGAAAAACTATGGCTACACCTTC.

The V and J genes are TRBV4-1 and TRBJ2-2; 8 bases line up with TRBD1. V trimming: 0 bases; J trimming: 9 bases; junction bases outside the gene matches: 6. The CDR3 contains 15 residues. Germline CDR1 and CDR2: MGHRA and YSYEKL. CDR3 residues: CASSQDPTGGWELFF. The CDR3 DNA sequence: TGCGCCAGCAGCCAAGATCCCACAGGGGGATGGGAGCTGTTTTTT.

Here the CDR3 DNA reads TGTGCCAGCAGCTCGACAGACTACAATGAGCAGTTCTTC. Amino acid sequence: CASSSTDYNEQFF. The chain is built from TRBV11-3 and TRBJ2-1; perhaps TRBD1 as D (5 bases). CDR1 and CDR2 from the germline V gene are SGHNT and YENEEA. Trimming cost V 4 bases and J 3 bases, with 7 bases left between them. The CDR3 sequence is 13 residues long.

The chain joins TRBV9 to TRBJ2-7; TRBD2 agrees at 10 bases. This CDR3 region has 19 residues. After removal of 2 bases from V and 3 bases from J, the junction contained 17 bases not matched to a gene. The germline V gene has CDR1 SGDLS and CDR2 YYNGEE. CDR3 coding DNA: TGTGCCAGCAGCGTCGGTTTCGTCTTACTAGCGGGAATGAACTACGAGCAGTACTTC. This codes for CASSVGFVLLAGMNYEQYF.

V usage is TRBV6-5 and J usage is TRBJ2-7; 8 bases are a match to TRBD1. Germline V CDR1 and CDR2: MNHEY, SVGAGI. This CDR3 comprises 15 residues. Trimming at V came to 5 bases and at J to 4 bases, leaving 10 bases not matched to a gene. CDR3 sequence reads: CASSPRTGLGYEQYF. The CDR3 DNA sequence: TGTGCCAGCAGTCCTCGGACAGGGCTAGGGTACGAGCAGTACTTC.

The chain employs TRBV7-9 and TRBJ2-5; 9 positions agree with TRBD1. Germline V gene lookup returns CDR1 SEHNR and CDR2 FQNEAQ (reference sequence). With V trimmed by 5 bases and J by 2 bases, 3 bases remained unmatched. This CDR3 has 14 amino acids. In DNA form, the CDR3 reads TGTGCCAGCAGCCCGGGACAGGGTCAAGAGACCCAGTACTTC. Its protein is CASSPGQGQETQYF. Full variable domain (outside the CDR3, taken from reference TRBV7-9 and TRBJ2-5): DTGVSQNPRHKITKRGQNVTFRCDPISEHNRLYWYRQTLGQGPEFLTYFQNEAQLEKSRLLSDRFSAERPKGSFSTLEIQRTEQGDSAMYLCASSPGQGQETQYFGPGTRLLVL.

The chain recombines TRBV29-1 with TRBJ1-2, with a possible D match to TRBD1 (5 bases). There are 11 residues in the CDR3. Germline values: CDR1 SQVTM, CDR2 ANQGSEA. The V end was cut by 3 bases, the J end by 8 bases, with 10 bases between. The CDR3 DNA follows: TGCAGCGTTGAGGGGGGTGGCGGCTACACCTTC. Its translation is CSVEGGGGYTF.

The V and J genes are TRBV21-1 and TRBJ2-7; the D segment call TRBD2 is taken from the table without a DNA check. TRBV21-1 is labeled a pseudogene. CDR3 length: 13 residues. CDR3 residues: CATPSRESYEQYF. The CDR3 DNA sequence: TGTGCCACCCCTTCGAGAGAATCTTACGAGCAGTACTTC.

The chain combines TRBV19 with TRBJ2-7, with 9 bases aligning to TRBD1. This CDR3 has 16 amino acids. Germline V gene data show CDR1 as LNHDA and CDR2 as SQIVND (reference sequence). The trim removed 4 bases at V and 5 bases at J, leaving 12 bases unmatched. In nucleotides, the CDR3 is TGTGCCAGTAGTAGGGGGGTACCGGGACAGGGAAACGAGCAGTACTTC. Residues: CASSRGVPGQGNEQYF.

This chain uses TRBV27 with TRBJ2-2, with 9 positions matching TRBD1. The CDR3 consists of 16 residues. Per the germline V gene, CDR1 is MNHEY and CDR2 is SMNVEV (reference sequence). After removal of 1 base from V and 3 bases from J, the junction contained 3 bases not matched to a gene. In nucleotides, the CDR3 is TGTGCCAGCAGTTTATTTGGACAGGGGTACACCGGGGAGCTGTTTTTT. Translation: CASSLFGQGYTGELFF.

The chain joins TRBV7-3 to TRBJ2-7; TRBD1 might be the D (5 bases). Germline CDR1 is SGHTA and CDR2 is FQGTGA. CDR3 length equals 14 residues. The germline V and J ends were trimmed by 2 bases and 2 bases, with 10 bases remaining between them. The CDR3 sequence: CASSLGAGPYEQYF. CDR3 DNA sequence: TGTGCCAGCAGCTTAGGGGCAGGCCCCTACGAGCAGTACTTC.